Presented here are 22 T cell receptor beta chains from one specimen sequenced in a study of T-cell reconstitution after alpha-beta-depleted transplantation in children. The TCRbeta library incorporated unique molecular identifiers. TCRdb analysed the PCR reads with MiXCR anew, one entry per CDR3 protein. The sample shows 300,000 to 350,000 distinct CDR3 sequences, 15% to 20% of them seen only once. The source material was PBMCs, mostly from graft donor cells, sampled 360 days after TCRalphabeta/CD19-depleted stem cell transplant. These TCRs come from a male patient between 2 and 10 years old who had a stem cell transplant for acute lymphoblastic leukemia, so the T cells may come from the graft donor.

This chain connects TRBV6-2 or TRBV6-3 to TRBJ2-2; 13 nucleotides line up with TRBD2. V was clipped by 5 bases and J by 6 bases; unmatched bases: 15. Germline lookup yields CDR1 MNHEY and CDR2 SVGEGT. The CDR3 has 19 amino acids. CDR3 in DNA: TGTGCCAGCAGTACAAACCGACTAGCGGGAGGTGTGGTAGCCGGGGAGCTGTTTTTT. Translated, it gives CASSTNRLAGGVVAGELFF.

Turning to this clonotype: One end of the junction is discordant with germline, which a read error may explain. The chain carries TRBV20-1 and TRBJ2-7; 10 bases are shared with TRBD2. Germline V gene lookup returns CDR1 DFQATT and CDR2 SNEGSKA (reference sequence). The length of the CDR3 is 15 residues. The CDR3 region has the DNA TGCAGTGCTAGTCCTAGGTCTAGCGGGAGCTACGGGCAGTACTTC. Translating gives CSASPRSSGSYGQYF.

This chain links TRBV2 with TRBJ1-2, with D unresolved. Trimming took 4 bases from V and 5 from J, leaving 5 bases between them. CDR3 length equals 11 residues. Germline CDR1 SNHLY, CDR2 FYNNEI. This chain's CDR3 is CASSVGYGYTF. CDR3 sequence (DNA): TGTGCCAGCAGTGTAGGTTATGGCTACACCTTC.

Comments on this clonotype: The germline gene is not matched at one end of the junction; a read error may be the cause. J is TRBJ2-3 and V is TRBV4-2; D might be TRBD1 or TRBD2, each matching 5 bases. Germline-derived CDR1 and CDR2 are LGHNA and YNFKEQ. The length of the CDR3 is 15 residues. This chain's CDR3 is CARSPGPFWGDTQYF. The DNA of the CDR3 is TGTGCCAGGAGCCCGGGGCCCTTTTGGGGAGATACGCAGTATTTT.

This clonotype was counted a few times. This chain joins TRBV20-1 and TRBJ2-1; the match to TRBD2 covers 7 bases. Per the germline V gene, CDR1 is DFQATT and CDR2 is SNEGSKA (reference sequence). V trimming: 5 bases; J trimming: 10 bases; junction bases outside the gene matches: 5. This CDR3 spans 11 amino acids. The CDR3 coding sequence is TGCAGTGCTGGCCGACTAGCCGAGCAGTTCTTC. As protein: CSAGRLAEQFF.

A note on this clonotype: At one of its ends the junction is not consistent with the germline gene, which may arise from a read error. The J gene is TRBJ2-7, the V gene TRBV12-3 or TRBV12-4; D is perhaps TRBD2 (5 bases). The CDR3 extends over 15 amino acids. CDR3: CASSRQRLRVYEQYF. For the CDR3, the DNA is TGCGCCAGCAGTAGGCAGCGGCTAAGGGTCTACGAGCAGTACTTC.

This clonotype was seen repeatedly, ten times or more. The V call is TRBV12-3 or TRBV12-4, the J call TRBJ2-5; D is tentatively TRBD1 or TRBD2 (5 bases each). This CDR3 is built from 13 residues. V dropped 6 bases and J dropped 2 bases, with 10 bases sitting between them. This CDR3 reads CASRSGLQETQYF. CDR3 bases: TGTGCCAGCAGGTCGGGGCTTCAAGAGACCCAGTACTTC.

This clonotype was observed many times. This chain connects TRBV6-6 to TRBJ2-2; D gene ambiguous. This CDR3 comprises 12 residues. V was shortened by 2 bases and J by 2 bases, with 0 bases between the two germline ends. Germline V gives CDR1 MNHNY, CDR2 SVGAGI (reference sequence). Here the CDR3 reads CASSYNTGELFF. DNA for the CDR3: TGTGCCAGCAGTTACAACACCGGGGAGCTGTTTTTT.

Only a few counts were recorded for this clonotype. This sequence joins TRBV7-8 and TRBJ2-3; D is undetermined. Trimming removed 1 base from V and 4 bases from J, with 9 bases in between. Germline V CDR1 and CDR2: SGHVS, FQNEAQ. The length of the CDR3 is 14 residues. Here the CDR3 reads CASSLGTLADTQYF. CDR3 coding DNA: TGTGCCAGCAGCTTAGGGACCCTCGCAGATACGCAGTATTTT.

The J gene is TRBJ2-2, the V gene TRBV5-1; 7 positions agree with TRBD1. The CDR3 is made up of 15 amino acids. The trim removed 4 bases at V and 2 bases at J, leaving 5 bases unmatched. CDR1 SGHRS and CDR2 YFSETQ come from the germline V gene. The DNA of the CDR3 is TGCGCCAGCAGCAGGGGGCGACCCAACACCGGGGAGCTGTTTTTT. The encoded protein is CASSRGRPNTGELFF.

This clonotype has at least ten counts. The rearrangement uses TRBV6-2 or TRBV6-3 and TRBJ2-7; D is perhaps TRBD1 (6 bases). V lost 2 bases to trimming and J lost 5 bases, with 7 bases between them. The CDR3 extends over 12 amino acids. Germline loops: CDR1 MNHEY, CDR2 SVGEGT. The CDR3 DNA reads TGTGCCAGCAGTTACACAGGGAACGAGCAGTACTTC. Protein sequence: CASSYTGNEQYF.

This chain uses TRBV6-2 or TRBV6-3 with TRBJ2-7, with D hard to call. V lost 3 bases and J 2 bases, leaving 11 bases between the germline ends. The CDR3 sequence is 14 residues long. CDR1 and CDR2 from the germline V gene are MNHEY and SVGEGT. In nucleotides, the CDR3 is TGTGCCAGCAGTTATAGGCAGGAGACCTACGAGCAGTACTTC. Protein: CASSYRQETYEQYF.

With respect to this clonotype: A much more abundant neighbour one base away suggests this may be a read error. The CDR3 does not end in the conserved phenylalanine or tryptophan, so this is likely a read error. The J gene is TRBJ2-3, the V gene TRBV7-2; 9 bases are shared with TRBD2. V shed 1 base and J 6 bases; nucleotides not matched to a gene: 8. The CDR3 runs 16 residues. Germline assignment: CDR1 SGHTA and CDR2 FQGNSA. The DNA for the CDR3 is TGTGCCAGCAGCTTAGATCCTAGCGGGATGTCTGATACGCAGTATGTT. Translated, it gives CASSLDPSGMSDTQYV.

The chain is built from TRBV27 and TRBJ2-7, with 9 bases lining up with TRBD2. The CDR3 covers 14 residues. V was pared by 5 bases and J by 5 bases, with 7 bases of the junction left unmatched. In germline, CDR1 is MNHEY, CDR2 SMNVEV (reference sequence). In DNA form, the CDR3 reads TGTGCCAGCAGTAGGGGACTAGCAGTCGACGAGCAGTACTTC. Amino acid sequence: CASSRGLAVDEQYF.

This clonotype came up many times. The genes are TRBV7-9 and TRBJ2-7; the D is unclear. V lost 1 base and J 5 bases, leaving 12 bases between the germline ends. In germline, CDR1 is SEHNR, CDR2 FQNEAQ (reference sequence). The CDR3 has 14 amino acids. For the CDR3, the DNA is TGTGCCAGCAGCTTAGATTGGGGAACCCACGAGCAGTACTTC. Translation: CASSLDWGTHEQYF.

This clonotype was observed once. The gene calls are TRBV3-1 and TRBJ2-7; D unresolved. Per the germline V gene, CDR1 is LGHDT and CDR2 is YNNKEL (reference sequence). V lost 4 bases and J lost 3, with 19 bases in between. CDR3 length: 16 amino acids. CDR3 amino acids: CASSPVRYSLNYEQYF. The CDR3 region has the DNA TGTGCCAGCAGCCCCGTACGGTACAGTCTCAACTACGAGCAGTACTTC.

The V and J genes are TRBV28 and TRBJ2-7; D is possibly TRBD1 (6 bases). Germline CDR1 is MDHEN and CDR2 is SYDVKM. Trimming cost V 1 base and J 2 bases, with 15 bases left between them. The CDR3 is made up of 16 amino acids. The CDR3 spells CASSLSRQVLTYEQYF. CDR3 bases: TGTGCCAGCAGTTTATCCCGACAGGTCTTAACCTACGAGCAGTACTTC. Based on the CDR3 plus reference TRBV28 and TRBJ2-7, the full variable domain is DVKVTQSSRYLVKRTGEKVFLECVQDMDHENMFWYRQDPGLGLRLIYFSYDVKMKEKGDIPEGYSVSREKKERFSLILESASTNQTSMYLCASSLSRQVLTYEQYFGPGTRLTVT.

This chain uses TRBV10-3 with TRBJ2-5; 8 bases agree with TRBD1. With V trimmed by 10 bases and J by 5 bases, 9 bases remained unmatched. The length of the CDR3 is 13 residues. Germline CDR1 is ENHRY and CDR2 is SYGVKD. The CDR3 is CATLQGGEETQYF. The CDR3 coding sequence is TGTGCCACCCTACAGGGGGGTGAGGAGACCCAGTACTTC.

This clonotype was counted between two and nine times. This chain uses TRBV6-1 with TRBJ2-1, with 8 nucleotides matching TRBD2. V trimming: 8 bases; J trimming: 8 bases; junction bases outside the gene matches: 14. There are 15 residues in the CDR3. CDR1 and CDR2 (germline): MNHNS, SASEGT. The CDR3 sequence is CASEPQAGEGDEQFF. The CDR3 nucleotides are TGTGCCAGCGAACCGCAAGCGGGAGAGGGGGATGAGCAGTTCTTC.

This clonotype was detected only a few times. J is TRBJ2-5 and V is TRBV6-6; D is unclear. This CDR3 contains 11 residues. CDR1 is MNHNY, CDR2 SVGAGI, per germline (reference sequence). Trimming removed 6 bases at V and 4 bases at J, with 6 bases between. CDR3 nucleotide sequence: TGTGCCAGCAGGGCGACAGAGACCCAGTACTTC. Translation: CASRATETQYF.

Concerning this clonotype itself: The junction departs from germline at one end; a sequencing error may be responsible. The chain is built from TRBV11-2 and TRBJ1-2; 7 bases align to TRBD1. The length of the CDR3 is 16 residues. Germline assignment: CDR1 SGHAT and CDR2 FQNNGV. This CDR3 reads CASSLGFWGQYPSQHF. The CDR3 DNA is TGTGCCAGCAGCTTAGGATTTTGGGGACAGTACCCTAGTCAGCACTTC. Based on the CDR3 plus reference TRBV11-2 and TRBJ1-2, the full variable domain is EAGVAQSPRYKIIEKRQSVAFWCNPISGHATLYWYQQILGQGPKLLIQFQNNGVVDDSQLPKDRFSAERLKGVDSTLKIQPAKLEDSAVYLCASSLGFWGQYPSQHFGSGTRLTVV.

This clonotype has a handful of counts. This chain joins TRBV3-1 and TRBJ2-7; tentatively, D is TRBD1 (6 bases). Per the germline V gene, CDR1 is LGHDT and CDR2 is YNNKEL (reference sequence). The V end lost 1 base, the J end lost 1 base, and 11 bases lay between the germline ends. CDR3 length equals 15 residues. The CDR3 sequence: CASSQVPDRSYEQYF. CDR3 bases: TGTGCCAGCAGCCAAGTCCCGGACAGATCCTACGAGCAGTACTTC.